The 25 T cell receptor beta chains in this list originate from one sample, sequenced in a study of T cell responses to AZD1222 COVID-19 vaccine. Measured with immunoSEQ multiplex PCR; TCRdb has only the in-frame clones, and not every one. The table has 150,000 or so clones, roughly nine tenths seen once; the top ten hold 1.8%. The sequenced sample was peripheral blood, obtained on day 0 of AZD1222 vaccination. The receptors were gathered from an adult in good health.

The V call is TRBV18, the J call TRBJ1-1; D is unresolved. Trimming shortened V by 2 bases and J by 11 bases, and 18 bases separated the two germline ends. CDR3 length: 14 residues. Germline CDR1 KGHSH, CDR2 LQKENI. CDR3 loop: CASSPGVQTEGAFF. CDR3 bases: TGTGCCAGCTCACCAGGGGTGCAAACGGAAGGGGCTTTCTTT. Full variable domain (remainder filled in from reference TRBV18 and TRBJ1-1): NAGVMQNPRHLVRRRGQEARLRCSPMKGHSHVYWYRQLPEEGLKFMVYLQKENIIDESGMPKERFSAEFPKEGPSILRIQQVVRGDSAAYFCASSPGVQTEGAFFGQGTRLTVV.

The chain combines TRBV7-9 with TRBJ1-1; 7 bases line up with TRBD1. The germline V gene has CDR1 SEHNR and CDR2 FQNEAQ (reference sequence). The CDR3 contains 15 residues. V shed 5 bases and J 1 base; nucleotides not matched to a gene: 7. DNA of the CDR3: TGTGCCAGCAGCCTGGGAGACAGGGCGAACACTGAAGCTTTCTTT. Its protein product is CASSLGDRANTEAFF.

The CDR3 sequence: CASSFAGSTYNEQFF. The CDR3 DNA sequence: TGTGCCAGCAGTTTCGCGGGAAGTACCTACAATGAGCAGTTCTTC. The chain recombines TRBV27 with TRBJ2-1; D is possibly TRBD2 (6 bases). Germline V gene lookup returns CDR1 MNHEY and CDR2 SMNVEV (reference sequence). V shed 3 bases and J shed 2 bases, with 11 bases lying between them. This CDR3 is 15 amino acids long.

This rearrangement joins TRBV18 to TRBJ2-2, with D perhaps assigned TRBD1 or TRBD2 (5 bases each). The CDR3 length is 15 residues. Trimming stripped 2 bases from V and 1 base from J, with 8 bases between. Germline assignment: CDR1 KGHSH and CDR2 LQKENI. The CDR3 DNA is TGTGCCAGCTCACCAGGGGGAAGGAACACCGGGGAGCTGTTTTTT. This translates into CASSPGGRNTGELFF.

This chain connects TRBV14 to TRBJ2-1; D gene unclear. Trimming shortened V by 1 base and J by 10 bases, and 8 bases separated the two germline ends. This CDR3 has 12 amino acids. The germline gives CDR1 SGHDN, CDR2 FVKESK. The CDR3 sequence is CASSQARWEQFF. The DNA of the CDR3 is TGTGCCAGCAGCCAAGCACGATGGGAGCAGTTCTTC.

The chain recombines TRBV15 with TRBJ2-1; 14 bases map to TRBD2. Germline trimming cut 3 bases from V and 10 bases from J; bases unmatched to any gene: 11. Per germline, CDR1 LNHNV and CDR2 YYDKDF (reference sequence). The CDR3 has 17 amino acids. For the CDR3, the DNA is TGTGCCACCAGCAGTCAAGGCCGAGGGACTAGCGGGAGAGAGCAGTTCTTC. Translated: CATSSQGRGTSGREQFF.

The chain couples TRBV6-7 to TRBJ2-2, with D possibly matching TRBD1 (6 bases). TRBV6-7 is recorded as an ORF, its role being uncertain. The V and J ends lost 6 bases and 0 bases respectively, with 14 bases between them. The CDR3 consists of 16 residues. CDR3 in amino acids: CASSSWTEANTGELFF. The CDR3 DNA follows: TGTGCCAGCAGCAGCTGGACAGAGGCGAACACCGGGGAGCTGTTTTTT.

This chain uses TRBV28 with TRBJ2-3, with no clear D. V was pared by 7 bases and J by 2 bases, with 13 bases between. The CDR3 is made up of 14 amino acids. The germline CDR1 and CDR2 sequences are MDHEN and SYDVKM. CDR3 in DNA: TGTGCCAGCAAGGTGGTGGACCTCACAGATACGCAGTATTTT. It is translated as CASKVVDLTDTQYF.

The CDR3 here is CASSEEGAIYRLFF. CDR3 nucleotides: TGCGCCAGCAGTGAGGAGGGGGCGATTTATAGACTGTTTTTT. The J gene is TRBJ1-4, the V gene TRBV10-1; 7 bases are shared with TRBD1. The V gene end was trimmed by 2 bases and the J gene end by 13 bases; junction bases not matched to a gene: 10. This CDR3 is 14 amino acids long. Looked up from germline, CDR1 is WNHNN and CDR2 is SYGVQD (reference sequence).

Only one count was recorded for this clone. The chain uses TRBV30 and TRBJ2-1, with TRBD2 matching over 8 bases. Germline V lookup: CDR1 GTSNPN, CDR2 SVGIG (reference sequence). The CDR3 runs 13 residues. J was trimmed by 8 bases and V by 2 bases; bases with no gene match: 5. The CDR3 DNA reads TGTGCCTGGAGTAGACGGGAGGGGTATGAGCAGTTCTTC. Translation gives CAWSRREGYEQFF.

The chain employs TRBV6-1 and TRBJ2-5, with a weak D call TRBD2 (5 bases). V gave up 2 bases and J gave up 5 bases, with 12 bases separating them. CDR1 and CDR2 from the germline V gene are MNHNS and SASEGT. The CDR3 has 14 residues. CDR3 residues: CASSELARGETQYF. DNA of the CDR3: TGTGCCAGCAGTGAATTGGCAAGAGGGGAGACCCAGTACTTC.

The chain has TRBV6-4 and TRBJ1-2; D perhaps matches TRBD1 (6 bases). With 0 bases removed from V and 5 bases from J, the gap between germline ends came to 10 bases. The CDR3 is made up of 14 amino acids. Germline V gene data show CDR1 as MRHNA and CDR2 as SNTAGT. The CDR3 here is CASSDSPGAYGYTF. The CDR3 region has the DNA TGTGCCAGCAGTGACTCACCAGGGGCTTATGGCTACACCTTC.

This sequence joins TRBV7-2 and TRBJ2-7; a possible D gene is TRBD2 (6 bases). V lost 5 bases, J lost 6 bases, and 26 bases lay in between. The CDR3 covers 17 residues. Germline CDR1 SGHTA, CDR2 FQGNSA. CDR3 nucleotides: TGTGCCAGCAGCCGCGCCCGAGCTAGAGGGAGGCAGTCCGAGCAGTACTTC. Its protein is CASSRARARGRQSEQYF.

The V gene is TRBV11-2, the J gene TRBJ1-1; D is unclear. V lost 5 bases and J 4 bases, leaving 8 bases between the germline ends. CDR1 is SGHAT, CDR2 FQNNGV, per germline. This CDR3 contains 12 residues. CDR3 coding DNA: TGTGCCAGCAGCCCAGGCGGCACTGAAGCTTTCTTT. Translating it yields CASSPGGTEAFF.

V gene TRBV28 combines with J gene TRBJ2-1; 9 bases align to TRBD2. This CDR3 has 15 amino acids. Per the germline V gene, CDR1 is MDHEN and CDR2 is SYDVKM. After removal of 7 bases from V and 2 bases from J, the junction contained 6 bases not matched to a gene. CDR3 protein: CASTSGRWPYNEQFF. Here the CDR3 DNA reads TGTGCCAGCACCAGCGGGAGGTGGCCCTACAATGAGCAGTTCTTC.

V usage is TRBV14 and J usage is TRBJ2-3; the match to TRBD2 covers 11 bases. The CDR3 has 16 residues. The germline gives CDR1 SGHDN, CDR2 FVKESK. Trimming removed 0 bases from V and 5 bases from J; junction bases left unmatched: 4. CDR3 in amino acids: CASSQDLAGGGDTQYF. CDR3 nucleotides: TGTGCCAGCAGCCAAGATCTAGCGGGAGGTGGAGATACGCAGTATTTT.

The genes are TRBV3-1 (or the pseudogene TRBV3-2) and TRBJ2-1; 9 bases are shared with TRBD2. CDR3 length equals 17 residues. Losses at the gene ends were 1 base for V and 4 bases for J; bases not matched to a gene: 8. The germline V gene encodes CDR1 LGHDT and CDR2 YNNKEL (reference sequence). CDR3 nucleotide sequence: TGTGCCAGCAGCCAAGGTAGCGGGAGTGGTCCGTACAATGAGCAGTTCTTC. This sequence encodes CASSQGSGSGPYNEQFF.

The chain links TRBV4-1 to TRBJ2-7, with 7 bases that match TRBD1. CDR3 length equals 14 residues. V shed 1 base, J shed 0 bases, and the junction held 0 bases outside the gene matches. The V gene's germline CDR1 is MGHRA and CDR2 YSYEKL. CDR3: CASSQGQGSYEQYF. The CDR3 region has the DNA TGCGCCAGCAGCCAAGGACAGGGCTCCTACGAGCAGTACTTC.

This chain uses TRBV7-3 with TRBJ1-1, with D perhaps TRBD1 (6 bases). Trimming left V 2 bases short and J 1 base short, with 26 bases between. The CDR3 consists of 20 residues. Germline loops: CDR1 SGHTA, CDR2 FQGTGA. CDR3 in amino acids: CASSLVGLHPGGARNTEAFF. DNA for the CDR3: TGTGCCAGCAGCTTAGTGGGACTACACCCCGGGGGGGCGAGGAACACTGAAGCTTTCTTT. Supplemented by reference TRBV7-3 and TRBJ1-1, the full variable domain reads GAGVSQTPSNKVTEKGKYVELRCDPISGHTALYWYRQSLGQGPEFLIYFQGTGAADDSGLPNDRFFAVRPEGSVSTLKIQRTERGDSAVYLCASSLVGLHPGGARNTEAFFGQGTRLTVV.

This rearrangement joins TRBV18 to TRBJ1-2, with 9 positions matching TRBD1. The germline V gene has CDR1 KGHSH and CDR2 LQKENI. The CDR3 has 14 amino acids. V lost 8 bases, J lost 4 bases, and 8 bases stayed unmatched. The CDR3, as DNA: TGTGCCAGCGGAAGGGACAGGGTAACCTATGGCTACACCTTC. It yields the protein CASGRDRVTYGYTF.

This rearrangement joins TRBV28 to TRBJ1-1; D is unresolved. From germline, CDR1 is MDHEN and CDR2 SYDVKM. Between the trimmed V and J ends, which lost 1 base and 0 bases, there was a span of 12 bases. The CDR3 spans 16 residues. CDR3 region: CASSLLGTAMNTEAFF. CDR3 DNA: TGTGCCAGCAGTTTATTAGGTACAGCCATGAACACTGAAGCTTTCTTT.

This chain connects TRBV28 to TRBJ1-2; 7 bases match TRBD1. Germline CDR1 MDHEN, CDR2 SYDVKM. After removal of 7 bases from V and 8 bases from J, the junction contained 19 bases not matched to a gene. This CDR3 contains 16 residues. CDR3 residues: CASTPRGRGLRDGYTF. CDR3 sequence (DNA): TGTGCCAGCACTCCCAGGGGGAGGGGCCTGAGGGACGGCTACACCTTC.

This chain connects TRBV7-9 to TRBJ2-1; TRBD2 aligns across 9 bases. The CDR3 has 17 residues. The ends lost 1 base at V and 4 bases at J; junction bases unmatched: 8. In germline, CDR1 is SEHNR, CDR2 FQNEAQ (reference sequence). The CDR3 bases are TGTGCCAGCAGCTTAGATCTGCGGGAGGGATTTTACAATGAGCAGTTCTTC. As protein: CASSLDLREGFYNEQFF.

This rearrangement joins TRBV5-4 to TRBJ2-7; D unclear. The CDR3 loop spans 15 amino acids. Germline CDR1 and CDR2: SGHNT and YYREEE (reference sequence). The ends were cut back, 4 bases at V and 5 bases at J, with 19 bases in the middle. The CDR3 reads CASSQTSDPTDEQYF. CDR3 DNA: TGTGCCAGCAGCCAAACAAGCGACCCGACCGACGAGCAGTACTTC. The complete variable domain, with remaining parts taken from reference TRBV5-4 and TRBJ2-7, reads ETGVTQSPTHLIKTRGQQVTLRCSSQSGHNTVSWYQQALGQGPQFIFQYYREEENGRGNFPPRFSGLQFPNYSSELNVNALELDDSALYLCASSQTSDPTDEQYFGPGTRLTVT.

The chain links TRBV27 to TRBJ1-5; no clear D gene. Germline V gene sequence: CDR1 MNHEY, CDR2 SMNVEV (reference sequence). V lost 6 bases to trimming and J lost 3 bases, with 6 bases between them. The length of the CDR3 is 12 residues. DNA for the CDR3: TGTGCCAGCAGCAATTTCAATCAGCCCCAGCATTTT. It yields the protein CASSNFNQPQHF.